A single T cell receptor (beta chain) is shown here with its context. The CDR3 runs 17 residues. The ends lost 5 bases at V and 0 bases at J; junction bases unmatched: 12. CDR1 LGHDT and CDR2 YNNKEL come from the germline V gene (reference sequence). Clones were read by immunoSEQ multiplex PCR, and TCRdb kept only the in-frame ones, dropping some. The table has around 130,000 clones, roughly four fifths seen once. The sample comes from a study of blood T cell repertoires in COVID-19. Study-wide context: Sites across the United States, Italy and Spain contributed samples from acute and convalescent COVID-19.

The sequence derives from a human donor in a cohort sampled during active COVID-19. What was sequenced was peripheral blood. V is TRBV3-1 (or the pseudogene TRBV3-2) and J is TRBJ2-5; 7 bases fit TRBD1. This CDR3 is CASSGRRTGLYQETQYF. The CDR3 DNA is TGTGCCAGCAGCGGACGCAGGACAGGTTTGTACCAAGAGACCCAGTACTTC.